These 13 T cell receptor beta chains were all obtained from the same sample, sequenced in a study of fetal regulatory T cell absence and autoimmunity. Here immunoSEQ multiplex PCR was the method, and the copy in TCRdb shows in-frame clones only, minus some. Here the sample spans about 95,000 clones, around 72% being singletons. Sequencing was performed on pancreas tissue. The receptor source for this set is a male donor with IPEX syndrome.

The chain joins TRBV5-1 to TRBJ1-4; TRBD1 might be the D (6 bases). Trimming cost V 6 bases and J 8 bases, with 14 bases left between them. The germline V gene encodes CDR1 SGHRS and CDR2 YFSETQ. The CDR3 has 13 residues. This chain's CDR3 is CASNQGSGEKLFF. In nucleotides, the CDR3 is TGCGCCAGCAATCAGGGGAGCGGGGAAAAACTGTTTTTT.

This chain uses TRBV27 with TRBJ1-6; 10 nucleotides agree with TRBD1. CDR3 size: 14 residues. The germline V gene encodes CDR1 MNHEY and CDR2 SMNVEV (reference sequence). V was pared by 3 bases and J by 9 bases, with 2 bases of the junction left unmatched. In nucleotides, the CDR3 is TGTGCCAGCAGTTTGGGGGACAGGGGTTCACCCCTCCACTTT. Translated: CASSLGDRGSPLHF.

The chain links TRBV11-2 to TRBJ1-1; D not certain. The CDR3 extends over 14 amino acids. Germline CDR1 and CDR2: SGHAT and FQNNGV. The V end lost 5 bases, the J end lost 0 bases, and 10 bases lay between the germline ends. In nucleotides, the CDR3 is TGTGCCAGCAGCCCTCGGAGCGTGAACACTGAAGCTTTCTTT. This sequence encodes CASSPRSVNTEAFF.

The chain uses TRBV19 and TRBJ1-3; the D is unclear. The germline V gene has CDR1 LNHDA and CDR2 SQIVND (reference sequence). The CDR3 loop spans 17 amino acids. V shed 6 bases and J shed 0 bases, with 18 bases lying between them. CDR3 in amino acids: CASRLDPGPFSGNTIYF. Written as DNA, the CDR3 is TGTGCCAGTAGGTTAGATCCCGGGCCCTTCTCTGGAAACACCATATATTTT.

The chain employs TRBV30 and TRBJ2-7; 8 bases line up with TRBD1. The CDR3 contains 14 residues. The germline gives CDR1 GTSNPN, CDR2 SVGIG (reference sequence). J gave up 3 bases and V 1 base, and 5 bases lay outside the gene matches. The CDR3 nucleotides are TGTGCCTGGAGTGCCCTAACAGGGGGCTACGAGCAGTACTTC. It codes for CAWSALTGGYEQYF.

The V and J genes are TRBV6-5 and TRBJ1-1; D is uncertain. This CDR3 has 15 residues. Germline V gene sequence: CDR1 MNHEY, CDR2 SVGAGI. With 0 bases removed from V and 1 base from J, the gap between germline ends came to 9 bases. DNA for the CDR3: TGTGCCAGCAGTTACTCGGTCCGGCAGAACACTGAAGCTTTCTTT. As protein: CASSYSVRQNTEAFF.

On this clone itself: The junction shows a germline mismatch at one end, possibly a read error. The chain uses TRBV7-8 and TRBJ2-2; D perhaps matches TRBD2 (6 bases). This CDR3 has 15 residues. Looked up from germline, CDR1 is SGHVS and CDR2 is FQNEAQ. CDR3 sequence reads: CASSLGGGATGGLFF. CDR3 DNA: TGTGCCAGCAGCTTAGGTGGCGGGGCCACCGGGGGGCTGTTTTTT.

The rearrangement uses TRBV29-1 and TRBJ2-7; 7 bases match TRBD2. The CDR3 runs 16 residues. In germline, CDR1 is SQVTM, CDR2 ANQGSEA. Germline trimming cut 2 bases from V and 3 bases from J; bases unmatched to any gene: 13. Here the CDR3 DNA reads TGCAGCGTTGAACAGGATGGCTCGCCTAGCGGCTACGAGCAGTACTTC. Its protein is CSVEQDGSPSGYEQYF.

This chain joins TRBV5-1 and TRBJ2-7, with 9 nucleotides matching TRBD2. This CDR3 spans 16 amino acids. The germline CDR1 and CDR2 sequences are SGHRS and YFSETQ. With V trimmed by 4 bases and J by 0 bases, 8 bases remained unmatched. CDR3 sequence (DNA): TGCGCCAGCAGCATGCGGGCTAGCGGGGCCTCCTACGAGCAGTACTTC. It specifies CASSMRASGASYEQYF.

This chain connects TRBV9 to TRBJ1-1; no definite D call. The CDR3 runs to 15 residues. The ends were cut back, 0 bases at V and 0 bases at J, with 9 bases in the middle. Germline V gene lookup returns CDR1 SGDLS and CDR2 YYNGEE. CDR3 in amino acids: CASSVGPDMNTEAFF. In DNA form, the CDR3 reads TGTGCCAGCAGCGTAGGGCCGGATATGAACACTGAAGCTTTCTTT.

J is TRBJ2-5 and V is TRBV7-2; 13 bases agree with TRBD2. The CDR3 is 15 residues long. After removal of 5 bases from V and 4 bases from J, the junction contained 4 bases not matched to a gene. CDR1 and CDR2 from the germline V gene are SGHTA and FQGNSA. The DNA for the CDR3 is TGTGCCAGCAGCCCTGGACTAGCGGGGGCAGAGACCCAGTACTTC. Encoded protein: CASSPGLAGAETQYF.

The chain employs TRBV5-8 and TRBJ1-5; D might be TRBD1 (5 bases). Trimming cost V 3 bases and J 2 bases, with 15 bases left between them. Germline V gene sequence: CDR1 SGHTS, CDR2 YDEGEE. The CDR3 spans 16 residues. CDR3 protein: CASSYKSGIGNQPQHF. CDR3 DNA: TGTGCCAGCAGCTATAAATCAGGGATCGGCAATCAGCCCCAGCATTTT. Using reference TRBV5-8 and TRBJ1-5 for the parts outside the CDR3, the full variable domain is EAGVTQSPTHLIKTRGQQATLRCSPISGHTSVYWYQQALGLGLQFLLWYDEGEERNRGNFPPRFSGRQFPNYSSELNVNALELEDSALYLCASSYKSGIGNQPQHFGDGTRLSIL.

The genes are TRBV29-1 and TRBJ2-1, with 9 positions matching TRBD1. In germline, CDR1 is SQVTM, CDR2 ANQGSEA. Unmatched junction bases numbered 8, after V lost 7 bases and J lost 4 bases. The length of the CDR3 is 14 residues. CDR3 DNA: TGCAGCGCCGTCCGGGACAGGGTGTACAATGAGCAGTTCTTC. Amino acid sequence: CSAVRDRVYNEQFF.